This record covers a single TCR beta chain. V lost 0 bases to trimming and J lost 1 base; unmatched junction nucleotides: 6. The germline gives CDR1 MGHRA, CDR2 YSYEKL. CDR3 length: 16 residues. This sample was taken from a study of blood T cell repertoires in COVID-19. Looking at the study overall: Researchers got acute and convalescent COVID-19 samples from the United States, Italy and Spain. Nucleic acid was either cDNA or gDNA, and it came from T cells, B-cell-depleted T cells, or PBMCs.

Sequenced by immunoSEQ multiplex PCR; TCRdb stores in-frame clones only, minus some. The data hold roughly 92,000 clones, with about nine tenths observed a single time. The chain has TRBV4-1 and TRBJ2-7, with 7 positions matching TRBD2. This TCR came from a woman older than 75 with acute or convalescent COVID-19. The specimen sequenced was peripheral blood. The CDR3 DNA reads TGCGCCAGCAGCCAAGAGGGAGGGTCCGCATCCTACGAGCAGTACTTC. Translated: CASSQEGGSASYEQYF.